This is a list of T cell receptor beta chains from one sample in a study of shared clonotypes between healthy human individuals. TCRdb's table, derived via immunoSEQ multiplex PCR, lists solely in-frame clones and lacks some. This sample has over 850,000 clones, with approximately 80% found just once. Specimen: memory CD4+ T cells from PBMCs. These receptors all come from a man aged 18 to 35 in good health. Some clones in this sample may be carry-over from other donors' samples. The CDR3 runs from the conserved cysteine through the conserved F or W. Fields, in order: clone size, D gene, V gene, J gene, CDR3 protein, CDR3 DNA. The D gene is left open where the match is weak. Part of the rows lack a size; the others show once, few, many or a class for expanded clones.

.	TRBD1	TRBV6-1	TRBJ2-3	CASADRGTPTDTQYF	TGTGCCAGCGCCGACAGGGGGACCCCCACAGATACGCAGTATTTT
.	.	TRBV15	TRBJ2-7	CATSRDARGYEQYF	TGTGCCACCAGCAGAGATGCCCGGGGCTACGAGCAGTACTTC
few	.	TRBV6-5	TRBJ2-5	CASSPDVWGETQYF	TGTGCCAGCAGTCCGGACGTGTGGGGGGAGACCCAGTACTTC
.	.	TRBV27	TRBJ1-1	CASSLSIGTEAFF	TGTGCCAGCAGTTTATCGATCGGGACTGAAGCTTTCTTT
.	.	TRBV5-5	TRBJ1-5	CASSLVGSSNQPQHF	TGTGCCAGCAGCTTGGTCGGCAGTAGCAATCAGCCCCAGCATTTT
.	.	TRBV6-5	TRBJ1-2	CASSYTPGGGKGYTF	TGTGCCAGCAGTTACACCCCCGGGGGGGGGAAAGGCTACACCTTC
.	.	TRBV5-1	TRBJ2-5	CASSLGPETQYF	TGCGCCAGCAGCTTGGGGCCCGAGACCCAGTACTTC
.	TRBD1	TRBV19	TRBJ2-5	CASSKLDRDRETQYF	TGTGCCAGTAGTAAACTGGACAGGGACCGGGAGACCCAGTACTTC
.	.	TRBV19	TRBJ1-2	CASSTDTANYGYTF	TGTGCCAGTAGTACGGACACAGCTAACTATGGCTACACCTTC
.	.	TRBV6-5	TRBJ1-2	CASSFGHTTMGYTF	TGTGCCAGCAGTTTCGGACATACCACTATGGGCTACACCTTC
.	.	TRBV18	TRBJ1-1	CASSPNSPVGRNTEAFF	TGTGCCAGCTCACCGAACTCCCCGGTGGGGAGGAACACTGAAGCTTTCTTT
.	.	TRBV28	TRBJ2-3	CASSLVVHSSTDTQYF	TGTGCCAGCAGCTTGGTGGTGCATTCGAGCACAGATACGCAGTATTTT
.	TRBD1	TRBV5-1	TRBJ1-2	CASANPGQGAGYTF	TGCGCCAGCGCCAATCCGGGACAGGGGGCAGGCTACACCTTC
.	.	TRBV25-1	TRBJ1-1	CASSRESGTEAFF	TGTGCCAGCAGTAGGGAATCGGGTACTGAAGCTTTCTTT
.	.	TRBV7-2	TRBJ2-1	CASSLAHLGNEQFF	TGTGCCAGCAGCTTAGCGCACCTGGGCAATGAGCAGTTCTTC
.	.	TRBV28	TRBJ1-4	CASSPGGPNRKLFF	TGTGCCAGCAGTCCCGGGGGACCAAACCGAAAACTGTTTTTT
.	.	TRBV4-2	TRBJ1-5	CASSQVGTPDQPQHF	TGTGCCAGCAGCCAAGTCGGCACCCCTGATCAGCCCCAGCATTTT